These 29 T cell receptor beta chains were all obtained from the same sample, sequenced in a study of T cell responses to AZD1222 COVID-19 vaccine. Repertoires were generated with immunoSEQ multiplex PCR, while TCRdb's copy carries only in-frame clones and drops some. Altogether around 100,000 clones are present, roughly 90% being singletons, with the ten largest covering approximately 1.1%. Material: peripheral blood, obtained on day 0 of AZD1222 vaccination. These TCRs come from an adult in good health.

A single count supports this clone. The rearrangement joins TRBV3-1 (or the pseudogene TRBV3-2) to TRBJ2-1; 7 bases match TRBD2. The CDR3 has 16 amino acids. CDR1 is LGHDT and CDR2 is YNNKEL in the germline V gene (reference sequence). V was pared by 1 base and J by 10 bases, with 13 bases of the junction left unmatched. The CDR3 coding sequence is TGTGCCAGCAGCCAAGCCGGGACTACCAGGAGGCGGGAGCAGTTCTTC. Protein: CASSQAGTTRRREQFF.

V and J are TRBV3-1 (or the pseudogene TRBV3-2) and TRBJ1-1; D call uncertain. The CDR3 runs 17 residues. V was pared by 1 base and J by 0 bases, with 15 bases between. CDR1 is LGHDT, CDR2 YNNKEL, per germline (reference sequence). Written as DNA, the CDR3 is TGTGCCAGCAGCCAAGTAGGAGGGTTTGGGGTGAACACTGAAGCTTTCTTT. The encoded protein is CASSQVGGFGVNTEAFF.

The chain couples TRBV29-1 to TRBJ1-1; 8 bases are shared with TRBD1. The germline CDR1 and CDR2 sequences are SQVTM and ANQGSEA. Germline trimming cut 5 bases from V and 0 bases from J; bases unmatched to any gene: 5. This CDR3 is built from 14 residues. In nucleotides, the CDR3 is TGCAGCGTTACGACAGGGGCGCTGAACACTGAAGCTTTCTTT. This translates into CSVTTGALNTEAFF.

The rearrangement joins TRBV19 to TRBJ1-4; D gene uncertain. Trimming removed 6 bases from V and 4 bases from J, with 15 bases in between. Germline loops: CDR1 LNHDA, CDR2 SQIVND (reference sequence). The CDR3 is made up of 15 amino acids. The CDR3, as DNA: TGTGCCAGTAGAGTCGGTGGATCTGTTAATGAAAAACTGTTTTTT. Protein sequence: CASRVGGSVNEKLFF.

This clone was counted between two and nine times. This rearrangement joins TRBV25-1 to TRBJ2-4; 7 nucleotides line up with TRBD1. CDR3 length: 15 residues. J lost 3 bases, V lost 2 bases, and 4 bases had no gene match. Germline assignment: CDR1 MGHDK and CDR2 SYGVNS. The CDR3 spells CASSEEGADKNIQYF. CDR3 nucleotides: TGTGCCAGCAGTGAAGAGGGGGCGGACAAAAACATTCAGTACTTC.

The chain employs TRBV7-9 and TRBJ2-3; 8 bases match TRBD2. V dropped 8 bases and J dropped 5; count of bases not matched to a gene: 9. The CDR3 covers 14 residues. The germline V gene encodes CDR1 SEHNR and CDR2 FQNEAQ (reference sequence). The DNA for the CDR3 is TGTGCCAGCTCCCCCGGGGGGGCATTAGATACGCAGTATTTT. Its protein product is CASSPGGALDTQYF.

The chain employs TRBV30 and TRBJ1-4; 8 bases are a match to TRBD1. The V gene's germline CDR1 is GTSNPN and CDR2 SVGIG (reference sequence). The CDR3 runs 14 residues. J was trimmed by 8 bases and V by 2 bases; bases with no gene match: 7. CDR3 loop: CAWSFGTGLEKLFF. CDR3 coding DNA: TGTGCCTGGAGTTTTGGGACAGGATTAGAAAAACTGTTTTTT.

This chain joins TRBV7-9 and TRBJ1-3, with D uncertain. Trimming removed 5 bases from V and 2 bases from J, with 7 bases in between. The CDR3 sequence is 13 residues long. Germline assignment: CDR1 SEHNR and CDR2 FQNEAQ (reference sequence). CDR3 in DNA: TGTGCCAGCAGCCTTGGGGCTGGAAACACCATATATTTT. Translated: CASSLGAGNTIYF. The full variable domain, completed using reference TRBV7-9 and TRBJ1-3, is DTGVSQNPRHKITKRGQNVTFRCDPISEHNRLYWYRQTLGQGPEFLTYFQNEAQLEKSRLLSDRFSAERPKGSFSTLEIQRTEQGDSAMYLCASSLGAGNTIYFGEGSWLTVV.

J is TRBJ2-7 and V is TRBV20-1; TRBD1 matches 7 bases. CDR3 size: 11 residues. CDR1 and CDR2 (germline): DFQATT, SNEGSKA (reference sequence). Germline trimming cut 2 bases from V and 5 bases from J; bases unmatched to any gene: 0. CDR3 residues: CSARTGDEQYF. The CDR3 coding sequence is TGCAGTGCTAGAACAGGGGACGAGCAGTACTTC.

Turning to this clone: Other DNA sequences in the same sample also yield this CDR3. V usage is TRBV5-1 and J usage is TRBJ2-2; D is perhaps TRBD1 (5 bases). V shed 0 bases and J shed 4 bases, with 7 bases lying between them. CDR3 length: 14 residues. Germline V gene sequence: CDR1 SGHRS, CDR2 YFSETQ. The CDR3 region has the DNA TGCGCCAGCAGCTTGGGGCAGGGCACCGGGGAGCTGTTTTTT. Protein sequence: CASSLGQGTGELFF.

V usage is TRBV5-1 and J usage is TRBJ1-4; D remains unclear. The germline V and J ends were trimmed by 3 bases and 2 bases, with 5 bases remaining between them. The CDR3 runs 13 residues. CDR1 SGHRS and CDR2 YFSETQ come from the germline V gene. The chain's CDR3 is CASSWNTNEKLFF. The CDR3 DNA follows: TGCGCCAGCAGCTGGAATACTAATGAAAAACTGTTTTTT.

The chain links TRBV7-2 to TRBJ2-7, with TRBD1 matching over 9 bases. The V segment lost 4 bases and the J segment 0 bases; nucleotides outside the gene matches: 7. This CDR3 has 16 amino acids. Per the germline V gene, CDR1 is SGHTA and CDR2 is FQGNSA. This chain's CDR3 is CASSSWTGDRSYEQYF. CDR3 bases: TGTGCCAGCAGCTCGTGGACAGGGGACCGCTCCTACGAGCAGTACTTC.

The chain is built from TRBV10-3 and TRBJ1-1; D possibly corresponds to TRBD1 (5 bases). The ends were cut back, 2 bases at V and 1 base at J, with 5 bases in the middle. Germline V gene lookup returns CDR1 ENHRY and CDR2 SYGVKD. CDR3 length equals 13 residues. The DNA of the CDR3 is TGTGCCATCAGTGAGGGGGGGAACACTGAAGCTTTCTTT. It is translated as CAISEGGNTEAFF.

This chain joins TRBV7-3 and TRBJ1-5; D may be TRBD1 (6 bases). This CDR3 region has 15 residues. Germline assignment: CDR1 SGHTA and CDR2 FQGTGA. Trimming left V 6 bases short and J 2 bases short, with 14 bases between. The DNA of the CDR3 is TGTGCCAGCAGGGCGGGACATGGCGGCAATCAGCCCCAGCATTTT. Protein: CASRAGHGGNQPQHF.

The V call is TRBV2, the J call TRBJ1-1; no clear D gene. CDR1 and CDR2 from the germline V gene are SNHLY and FYNNEI. The CDR3 spans 14 residues. The V gene lost 10 bases and the J gene lost 1 base, with 16 bases spanning the gap. The CDR3: CANHLTAKNTEAFF. The DNA of the CDR3 is TGTGCCAACCATTTGACGGCAAAGAACACTGAAGCTTTCTTT.

This clone was seen a handful of times. The chain has TRBV6-5 and TRBJ2-1, with a tentative D call TRBD1 (6 bases). Germline CDR1 MNHEY, CDR2 SVGAGI. The CDR3 is 16 residues long. V was cut by 0 bases and J by 1 base, with 10 bases left in between. This CDR3 is CASSYSPGQSYNEQFF. In DNA, the CDR3 is TGTGCCAGCAGTTACTCCCCCGGACAGTCCTACAATGAGCAGTTCTTC.

This sequence joins TRBV19 and TRBJ2-7, with no clear D. The CDR3 loop spans 13 amino acids. Per the germline V gene, CDR1 is LNHDA and CDR2 is SQIVND (reference sequence). V was pared by 3 bases and J by 2 bases, with 8 bases between. The CDR3 sequence is CASSMARPYEQYF. CDR3 bases: TGTGCCAGTAGTATGGCCAGACCCTACGAGCAGTACTTC.

The CDR3 bases are TGTGCCAGCAGCGCAAAGCGGGGGGGTCCCACAGATACGCAGTATTTT. Protein product: CASSAKRGGPTDTQYF. V gene TRBV7-2 combines with J gene TRBJ2-3; 10 positions agree with TRBD2. The CDR3 length is 16 residues. The ends lost 5 bases at V and 2 bases at J; junction bases unmatched: 7. Per the germline V gene, CDR1 is SGHTA and CDR2 is FQGNSA. Full variable domain (rest looked up from reference TRBV7-2 and TRBJ2-3): GAGVSQSPSNKVTEKGKDVELRCDPISGHTALYWYRQSLGQGLEFLIYFQGNSAPDKSGLPSDRFSAERTGGSVSTLTIQRTQQEDSAVYLCASSAKRGGPTDTQYFGPGTRLTVL.

This chain joins TRBV4-1 and TRBJ2-3; D uncertain. The CDR3 loop spans 18 amino acids. Between the trimmed V and J ends, which lost 0 bases and 2 bases, there was a span of 18 bases. The V gene's germline CDR1 is MGHRA and CDR2 YSYEKL. CDR3 nucleotide sequence: TGCGCCAGCAGCCAAGATCCAGCCGGACCCGTTGACACAGATACGCAGTATTTT. Residues: CASSQDPAGPVDTDTQYF.

The V gene is TRBV6-6, the J gene TRBJ2-2, with D perhaps TRBD2 (7 bases). The V and J ends lost 7 bases and 4 bases respectively, with 13 bases between them. Per germline, CDR1 MNHNY and CDR2 SVGAGI (reference sequence). This CDR3 comprises 14 residues. The CDR3 is CASTPGGLTGELFF. The CDR3 DNA reads as TGTGCCAGCACCCCCGGGGGGCTCACCGGGGAGCTGTTTTTT.

The genes are TRBV19 and TRBJ2-3, with a weak D call TRBD1 (6 bases). This CDR3 spans 17 amino acids. The V end was cut by 1 base, the J end by 5 bases, with 19 bases between. Germline CDR1 LNHDA, CDR2 SQIVND (reference sequence). The CDR3 region is CASSIGGSASGVDTQYF. CDR3 nucleotide sequence: TGTGCCAGTAGTATAGGCGGGTCGGCGTCAGGGGTAGATACGCAGTATTTT.

The genes are TRBV29-1 and TRBJ2-5; D gene uncertain. The V and J ends lost 3 bases and 5 bases respectively, with 7 bases between them. Germline V gene data show CDR1 as SQVTM and CDR2 as ANQGSEA. The CDR3 covers 11 residues. The CDR3 protein is CSVDPRETQYF. CDR3 DNA: TGCAGCGTTGACCCTAGGGAGACCCAGTACTTC.

V and J are TRBV6-2 or TRBV6-3 and TRBJ2-5; D is ambiguous. Germline CDR1 is MNHEY and CDR2 is SVGEGT. The CDR3 is 13 residues long. V was pared by 2 bases and J by 4 bases, with 8 bases between. CDR3 nucleotide sequence: TGTGCCAGCAGTTACGATGGGCTAGAGACCCAGTACTTC. Translating it yields CASSYDGLETQYF.

The gene calls are TRBV2 and TRBJ1-2; 9 bases line up with TRBD1. The CDR3 covers 15 residues. V trimming: 0 bases; J trimming: 7 bases; junction bases outside the gene matches: 6. CDR1 SNHLY and CDR2 FYNNEI come from the germline V gene. The CDR3 DNA follows: TGTGCCAGCAGTGAAGCCCGGACAGGGGCTTCTGGCTACACCTTC. Translated: CASSEARTGASGYTF.

The gene calls are TRBV21-1 and TRBJ1-4. TRBV21-1 is tagged as a pseudogene. The CDR3 covers 20 residues. The CDR3 here is CASSESTASEEERLGEKLFF. For the CDR3, the DNA is TGTGCCAGCAGCGAAAGTACAGCATCAGAAGAGGAGAGGTTAGGTGAAAAACTGTTTTTT.

J is TRBJ2-5 and V is TRBV2, with D maybe TRBD1 (5 bases). V was trimmed by 6 bases and J by 3 bases, leaving 5 bases between them. Germline assignment: CDR1 SNHLY and CDR2 FYNNEI. CDR3 length equals 11 residues. In nucleotides, the CDR3 is TGTGCCAGCAGAGGGGAAGAGACCCAGTACTTC. This translates into CASRGEETQYF.

This sequence joins TRBV29-1 and TRBJ1-1, with D tentatively TRBD1 (5 bases). The CDR3 is 13 amino acids. From germline, CDR1 is SQVTM and CDR2 ANQGSEA. Deletions cut 7 bases from V and 4 bases from J, with 16 bases between. The CDR3 sequence: CSGAVGAGTEAFF. The CDR3 nucleotides read TGCAGCGGGGCAGTTGGGGCTGGCACTGAAGCTTTCTTT.

The chain employs TRBV7-9 and TRBJ2-7, with 8 bases aligning to TRBD1. The CDR3 is made up of 14 amino acids. The germline gives CDR1 SEHNR, CDR2 FQNEAQ (reference sequence). Trimming at V came to 4 bases and at J to 2 bases, leaving 4 bases not matched to a gene. CDR3: CASSSPDRAYEQYF. The CDR3 DNA reads TGTGCCAGCAGCTCCCCGGACAGGGCCTACGAGCAGTACTTC.

The chain joins TRBV27 to TRBJ2-3; 11 bases match TRBD2. Germline loops: CDR1 MNHEY, CDR2 SMNVEV (reference sequence). The CDR3 totals 13 residues. V shed 6 bases and J 4 bases; nucleotides not matched to a gene: 0. The CDR3 DNA reads TGTGCCAGCAGACTAGCGGGAGCAGATACGCAGTATTTT. Translation gives CASRLAGADTQYF.